The subject of this entry is one TCR beta chain. This record belongs to a study of blood T cell repertoires in COVID-19. Whole-study context: The United States, Italy and Spain were the sources of the acute and convalescent COVID-19 samples. The cDNA or gDNA used as material had been derived from T cells, B-cell-depleted T cells, or PBMCs.

V lost 4 bases and J 5 bases, leaving 14 bases between the germline ends. The V gene's germline CDR1 is MNHEY and CDR2 SMNVEV (reference sequence). The CDR3 loop spans 14 amino acids. In the original analysis: Amplification of reference gene primers was used by the study to estimate nucleated cell counts. The method was immunoSEQ multiplex PCR; TCRdb's version includes in-frame clones alone and lacks a portion of them. That table supplies the V and J calls and clone size; D and trimming were determined from the DNA. The repertoire consists of about 170,000 clones, with approximately 86% occurring once and the leading ten covering about 6.5%.

The TCR sequence derives from a woman at least 80 years old in a cohort sampled during active or convalescent COVID-19. Sequencing was done on a sample of peripheral blood. This chain links TRBV27 with TRBJ1-2, with D unclear. The CDR3 is CASSSQRPGYGYTF. CDR3 bases: TGTGCCAGCAGTTCCCAGCGTCCGGGGTATGGCTACACCTTC.